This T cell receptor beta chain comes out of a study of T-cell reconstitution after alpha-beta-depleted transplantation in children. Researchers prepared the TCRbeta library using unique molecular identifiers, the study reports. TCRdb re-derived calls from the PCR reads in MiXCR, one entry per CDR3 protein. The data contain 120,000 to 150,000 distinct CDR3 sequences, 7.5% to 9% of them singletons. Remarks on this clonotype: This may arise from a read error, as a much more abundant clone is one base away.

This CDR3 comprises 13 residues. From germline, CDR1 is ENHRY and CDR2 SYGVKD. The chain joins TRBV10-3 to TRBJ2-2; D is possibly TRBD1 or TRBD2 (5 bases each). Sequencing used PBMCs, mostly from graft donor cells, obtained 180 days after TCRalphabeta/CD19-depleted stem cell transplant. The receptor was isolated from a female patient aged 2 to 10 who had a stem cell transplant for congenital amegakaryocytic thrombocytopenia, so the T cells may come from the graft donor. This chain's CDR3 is CAIKPREGGDLFF. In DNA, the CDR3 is TGTGCCATCAAGCCCAGGGAAGGTGGGGACCTGTTTTTT.